This TCR beta chain was sequenced in a study of cytomegalovirus exposure and HLA in healthy donors. Study-wide findings and caveats: Despite most TCR sequences being rare, some public TCRs occurred in many donors. Cytomegalovirus status was reportedly diagnosed by the classifier with high sensitivity and specificity.

Germline CDR1 SEHNR, CDR2 FQNEAQ (reference sequence). V lost 1 base to trimming and J lost 4 bases; unmatched junction nucleotides: 2. This CDR3 region has 15 residues. As to this clone: As yet, its antigen is unknown.

The PCR was carried out with 60 Vbeta primers and 13 Jbeta primers. The data were produced by immunoSEQ multiplex PCR, yet TCRdb's version contains in-frame clones alone and is incomplete. Here the sample spans 200,000 or so clones, approximately 80% being singletons. Sequenced: PBMCs. This receptor was taken from a girl between 5 and 17 years old in good health and CMV-seronegative. The rearrangement uses TRBV7-9 and TRBJ1-4, with 8 bases matching TRBD1. The CDR3 spells CASSLGGQVNEKLFF. The DNA of the CDR3 is TGTGCCAGCAGCTTAGGGGGACAGGTTAATGAAAAACTGTTTTTT.